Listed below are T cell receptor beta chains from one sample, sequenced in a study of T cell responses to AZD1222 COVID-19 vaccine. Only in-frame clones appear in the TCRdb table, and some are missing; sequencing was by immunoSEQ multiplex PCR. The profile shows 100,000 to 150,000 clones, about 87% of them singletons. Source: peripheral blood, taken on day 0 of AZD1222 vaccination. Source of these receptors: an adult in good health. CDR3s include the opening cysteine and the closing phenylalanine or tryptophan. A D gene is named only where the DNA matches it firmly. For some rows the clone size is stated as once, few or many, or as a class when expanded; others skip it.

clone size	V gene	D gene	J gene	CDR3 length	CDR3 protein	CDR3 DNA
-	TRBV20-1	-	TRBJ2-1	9	CSASPERIF	TGCAGTGCTAGTCCGGAAAGGATCTTC
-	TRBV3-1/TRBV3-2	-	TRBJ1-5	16	CASSQDVGIRNQPQHF	TGTGCCAGCAGCCAAGACGTGGGGATACGCAATCAGCCCCAGCATTTT
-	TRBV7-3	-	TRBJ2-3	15	CASSLAGGSTDTQYF	TGTGCCAGCAGCTTAGCCGGTGGGAGCACAGATACGCAGTATTTT
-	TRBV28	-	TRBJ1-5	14	CASSLSAHNQPQHF	TGTGCCAGCAGTTTATCGGCTCACAATCAGCCCCAGCATTTT
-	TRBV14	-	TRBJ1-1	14	CASSQRPMNTEAFF	TGTGCCAGCAGCCAAAGGCCCATGAACACTGAAGCTTTCTTT
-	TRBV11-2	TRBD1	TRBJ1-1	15	CASSLVRQGNTEAFF	TGTGCCAGCAGCTTAGTGAGACAGGGGAACACTGAAGCTTTCTTT
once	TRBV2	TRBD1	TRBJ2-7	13	CASRQGSSYEQYF	TGTGCCAGTAGACAGGGGAGCTCCTACGAGCAGTACTTC
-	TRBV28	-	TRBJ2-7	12	CASSLVSYEQYF	TGTGCCAGCAGTTTAGTCTCCTACGAGCAGTACTTC
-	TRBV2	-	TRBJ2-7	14	CASSPDRRTNEQYF	TGTGCCAGCAGTCCGGACAGGCGGACTAACGAGCAGTACTTC
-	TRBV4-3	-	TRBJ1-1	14	CASSQVAGNTEAFF	TGCGCCAGCAGCCAAGTAGCGGGGAACACTGAAGCTTTCTTT
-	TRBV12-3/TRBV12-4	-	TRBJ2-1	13	CASSFSRANEQFF	TGTGCCAGCAGCTTCTCTAGGGCCAATGAGCAGTTCTTC
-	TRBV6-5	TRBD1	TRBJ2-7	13	CASSPGTGFEQYF	TGTGCCAGCAGCCCCGGGACAGGATTCGAGCAGTACTTC
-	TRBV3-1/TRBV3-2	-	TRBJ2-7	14	CASSPQDAPYEQYF	TGTGCCAGCAGCCCACAGGACGCCCCCTACGAGCAGTACTTC
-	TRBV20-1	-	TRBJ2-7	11	CSAIVSYEQYF	TGCAGTGCTATAGTCTCCTACGAGCAGTACTTC
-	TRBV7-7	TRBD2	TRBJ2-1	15	CASSPSGRAPNEQFF	TGTGCCAGCAGCCCTAGCGGGAGGGCCCCGAATGAGCAGTTCTTC
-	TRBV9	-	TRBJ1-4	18	CAHTEKDWGRATNEKLFF	TGTGCCCACACAGAGAAGGACTGGGGGCGAGCAACTAATGAAAAACTGTTTTTT
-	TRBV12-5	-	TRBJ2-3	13	CASGLNLGDTQYF	TGTGCTAGTGGCTTAAACCTAGGGGATACGCAGTATTTT
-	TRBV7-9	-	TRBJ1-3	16	CASSLAGSYSGNTIYF	TGTGCCAGCAGCTTAGCCGGATCGTACTCTGGAAACACCATATATTTT
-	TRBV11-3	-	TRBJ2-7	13	CASSPGGVLEQYF	TGTGCCAGCAGCCCGGGTGGAGTTCTGGAGCAGTACTTC
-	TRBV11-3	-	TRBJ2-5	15	CASSPAMRGEETQYF	TGTGCCAGCAGCCCAGCGATGAGGGGAGAAGAGACCCAGTACTTC
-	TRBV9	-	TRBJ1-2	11	CASRGVYGYTF	TGTGCCAGCAGAGGGGTCTATGGCTACACCTTC
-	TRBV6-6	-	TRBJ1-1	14	CASSRQPLDTEAFF	TGTGCCAGCAGTCGCCAACCTCTGGACACTGAAGCTTTCTTT
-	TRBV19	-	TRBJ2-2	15	CASSMGGRGTGELFF	TGTGCCAGTAGTATGGGCGGTCGGGGCACCGGGGAGCTGTTTTTT
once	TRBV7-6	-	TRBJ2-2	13	CASSFQLSGELFF	TGTGCCAGCAGCTTTCAACTCAGCGGGGAGCTGTTTTTT
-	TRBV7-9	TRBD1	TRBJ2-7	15	CASSRQGFSPHEQYF	TGTGCCAGCAGTCGACAGGGCTTTTCCCCCCACGAGCAGTACTTC
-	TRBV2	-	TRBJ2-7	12	CASNDHWYEQYF	TGTGCCAGCAACGATCACTGGTACGAGCAGTACTTC
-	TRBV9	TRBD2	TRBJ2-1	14	CASSVSGGALAPFF	TGTGCCAGCAGCGTGAGCGGGGGGGCCCTTGCCCCATTCTTC